One sample yielded the 6 T cell receptor beta chains listed below, sequenced in a study of circulating and synovial CD4+ cells in juvenile arthritis. Sequenced by immunoSEQ multiplex PCR; TCRdb stores in-frame clones only, minus some. The sample has around 32,000 clones, 90% to 95% seen once. Material for sequencing was CD4+ T cells from blood. Every receptor here comes from a human donor with juvenile idiopathic arthritis.

The V and J genes are TRBV5-1 and TRBJ2-1; D possibly corresponds to TRBD1 (5 bases). Between the trimmed V and J ends, which lost 2 bases and 4 bases, there was a span of 16 bases. This CDR3 is 16 amino acids long. CDR1 and CDR2 from the germline V gene are SGHRS and YFSETQ. The CDR3 DNA is TGCGCCAGCAGCTTAGAACGGGCAGGGTCTTACAATGAGCAGTTCTTC. This translates into CASSLERAGSYNEQFF.

J is TRBJ2-2 and V is TRBV11-3; tentative D call: TRBD2 (6 bases). The CDR3 contains 16 residues. From germline, CDR1 is SGHNT and CDR2 YENEEA. Trimming stripped 1 base from V and 5 bases from J, with 14 bases between. CDR3 bases: TGTGCCAGCAGCTTAGGAGCGGGCGCGGGAACCGGGGAGCTGTTTTTT. This codes for CASSLGAGAGTGELFF.

The chain employs TRBV28 and TRBJ2-7; perhaps TRBD2 as D (6 bases). Germline V gives CDR1 MDHEN, CDR2 SYDVKM. The CDR3 has 17 amino acids. The V and J ends lost 2 bases and 5 bases respectively, with 22 bases between them. CDR3 nucleotide sequence: TGTGCCAGCAGTTTACCCCCTCAGGCCGGGAGAGGGGACGAGCAGTACTTC. It specifies CASSLPPQAGRGDEQYF. Complete variable domain (other parts from reference TRBV28 and TRBJ2-7): DVKVTQSSRYLVKRTGEKVFLECVQDMDHENMFWYRQDPGLGLRLIYFSYDVKMKEKGDIPEGYSVSREKKERFSLILESASTNQTSMYLCASSLPPQAGRGDEQYFGPGTRLTVT.

This chain links TRBV27 with TRBJ2-7, with 10 bases fitting TRBD1. The CDR3 covers 15 residues. Germline trimming cut 10 bases from V and 4 bases from J; bases unmatched to any gene: 13. Per germline, CDR1 MNHEY and CDR2 SMNVEV (reference sequence). The CDR3 loop reads CATTFQKGQGYEQYF. CDR3 DNA sequence: TGTGCCACCACATTTCAGAAGGGACAGGGGTACGAGCAGTACTTC.

The CDR3 bases are TGTGCCAGTGCGGACAGACCTAATGAAAAACTGTTTTTT. Translation gives CASADRPNEKLFF. The chain joins TRBV6-1 to TRBJ1-4; D may be TRBD1 (6 bases). The CDR3 runs 13 residues. Trimming took off 9 bases at V and 3 bases at J, with 11 bases between the two ends. Germline assignment: CDR1 MNHNS and CDR2 SASEGT.

This clone was found once. V gene TRBV5-5 combines with J gene TRBJ2-2, with TRBD2 as a possible D gene (6 bases). CDR3 length: 15 amino acids. CDR1 SGHKS and CDR2 YYEKEE come from the germline V gene (reference sequence). Trimming cost V 4 bases and J 2 bases, with 12 bases left between them. CDR3 sequence (DNA): TGTGCCAGCAGCCTTGGGACTCAAAACACCGGGGAGCTGTTTTTT. It encodes CASSLGTQNTGELFF.